The TCR beta chain described here comes from a study of blood T cell repertoires in COVID-19. V was trimmed by 4 bases and J by 4 bases, leaving 15 bases between them. Germline loops: CDR1 SGDLS, CDR2 YYNGEE. The CDR3 has 15 residues. Original handling: How many nucleated cells were present was estimated from reference gene primer amplification. Assay: immunoSEQ multiplex PCR; the TCRdb copy retains only in-frame clones and omits some. From that table come the V and J calls and clone size; the DNA was used to work out D and trimming. The table shows about 54,000 clones, with less than 90% occurring only once.

The chain links TRBV9 to TRBJ1-3, with D possibly TRBD1 on 5 matching bases. This TCR was recovered from a man aged 50 to 60 with acute or convalescent COVID-19. The sequencing sample was made of peripheral blood. The CDR3 here is CASSPHGGEGNTIYF. Written as DNA, the CDR3 is TGTGCCAGCAGCCCTCATGGGGGGGAGGGAAACACCATATATTTT.